These T cell receptor beta chains were read from a single sample in a study of shared clonotypes between healthy human individuals. Some clones are missing from TCRdb's copy, which holds only in-frame ones; the method was immunoSEQ multiplex PCR. The sample comprises fewer than 2.5 million clones, roughly 93% of which are singletons, and 0.36% rests with the top ten. Sequences were obtained from naive CD4+ T cells from PBMCs. The receptor set was obtained from a man aged 18 to 29 in good health. Some clones in this sample may be carry-over from other donors' samples. Each CDR3 is given with its conserved first and last residue. The order of the fields is CDR3 protein, V gene, J gene.

CDR3aa: CASSVVGGASDTQYF
v_gene: TRBV9
j_gene: TRBJ2-3

CDR3aa: CASGQGRFLAKNIQYF
v_gene: TRBV21-1
j_gene: TRBJ2-4

CDR3aa: CATSPSVWEQFF
v_gene: TRBV15
j_gene: TRBJ2-1

CDR3aa: CSASINTEAFF
v_gene: TRBV20-1
j_gene: TRBJ1-1

CDR3aa: CASSFGDTQPQHF
v_gene: TRBV5-1
j_gene: TRBJ1-5

CDR3aa: CASRDLGRPGNTIYF
v_gene: TRBV2
j_gene: TRBJ1-3

CDR3aa: CAISAAGQGSPTGELFF
v_gene: TRBV10-3
j_gene: TRBJ2-2

CDR3aa: CASSLARMNTEAFF
v_gene: TRBV5-4
j_gene: TRBJ1-1

CDR3aa: CASSDSYRGTYNEQFF
v_gene: TRBV6-4
j_gene: TRBJ2-1

CDR3aa: CAWSVRTGGRIGSPLHF
v_gene: TRBV30
j_gene: TRBJ1-6

CDR3aa: CASSVIGVTEAFF
v_gene: TRBV27
j_gene: TRBJ1-1

CDR3aa: CASSLSYITTNEKLFF
v_gene: TRBV7-8
j_gene: TRBJ1-4

CDR3aa: CASSNGLVGNEQFF
v_gene: TRBV19
j_gene: TRBJ2-1

CDR3aa: CASSPRGAYNEQFF
v_gene: TRBV7-2
j_gene: TRBJ2-1

CDR3aa: CASSLRGLEGVTQYF
v_gene: TRBV7-2
j_gene: TRBJ2-5

CDR3aa: CASSVEGLDQPQHF
v_gene: TRBV9
j_gene: TRBJ1-5

CDR3aa: CASSQRQGARGLRGYTF
v_gene: TRBV28
j_gene: TRBJ1-2

CDR3aa: CASSYFGQGAAEAFF
v_gene: TRBV6-5
j_gene: TRBJ1-1

CDR3aa: CSLTAPSGSTDTQYF
v_gene: TRBV29-1
j_gene: TRBJ2-3

CDR3aa: CASTPPDRANTEAFF
v_gene: TRBV2
j_gene: TRBJ1-1

CDR3aa: CSVEKGAQETQYF
v_gene: TRBV29-1
j_gene: TRBJ2-5

CDR3aa: CASSRWNSPLHF
v_gene: TRBV27
j_gene: TRBJ1-6

CDR3aa: CASSQHQFF
v_gene: TRBV3-1/TRBV3-2
j_gene: TRBJ2-1

CDR3aa: CASSLAGVDPPYGYTF
v_gene: TRBV28
j_gene: TRBJ1-2

CDR3aa: CASSLTGDQPQHF
v_gene: TRBV5-6
j_gene: TRBJ1-5

CDR3aa: CASSLSVRNTGELFF
v_gene: TRBV27
j_gene: TRBJ2-2

CDR3aa: CASSQEFAVRPNEQFF
v_gene: TRBV4-3
j_gene: TRBJ2-1

CDR3aa: CASRKGITGELFF
v_gene: TRBV6-1
j_gene: TRBJ2-2

CDR3aa: CASSAGDSTDTQYF
v_gene: TRBV5-1
j_gene: TRBJ2-3

CDR3aa: CASSLARLAVEKTQYF
v_gene: TRBV7-9
j_gene: TRBJ2-5

CDR3aa: CASSHNTVLAKNIQYF
v_gene: TRBV5-1
j_gene: TRBJ2-4

CDR3aa: CASSLSSGRGETQYF
v_gene: TRBV7-2
j_gene: TRBJ2-5

CDR3aa: CASTRGAGGEKLFF
v_gene: TRBV7-2
j_gene: TRBJ1-4

CDR3aa: CASSFQGAEQYF
v_gene: TRBV27
j_gene: NA

CDR3aa: CASSLAGPGTEAFF
v_gene: TRBV7-9
j_gene: TRBJ1-1

CDR3aa: CASSLVLSPGELFF
v_gene: TRBV7-2
j_gene: TRBJ2-2

CDR3aa: CASSLYRRPYEQYF
v_gene: TRBV28
j_gene: TRBJ2-7

CDR3aa: CASRGAGTSGGSSYNEQFF
v_gene: TRBV7-9
j_gene: TRBJ2-1

CDR3aa: CASSFFGGWTGTVGELFF
v_gene: TRBV27
j_gene: TRBJ2-2

CDR3aa: CSVGRGGTPREQYF
v_gene: TRBV29-1
j_gene: TRBJ2-7

CDR3aa: CSGFRTGNLNEQFF
v_gene: TRBV29-1
j_gene: TRBJ2-1

CDR3aa: CSVGDRRNEKLFF
v_gene: TRBV29-1
j_gene: TRBJ1-4

CDR3aa: CASSISTTNYGYTF
v_gene: TRBV19
j_gene: TRBJ1-2

CDR3aa: CAISGAADTQYF
v_gene: TRBV10-3
j_gene: TRBJ2-3